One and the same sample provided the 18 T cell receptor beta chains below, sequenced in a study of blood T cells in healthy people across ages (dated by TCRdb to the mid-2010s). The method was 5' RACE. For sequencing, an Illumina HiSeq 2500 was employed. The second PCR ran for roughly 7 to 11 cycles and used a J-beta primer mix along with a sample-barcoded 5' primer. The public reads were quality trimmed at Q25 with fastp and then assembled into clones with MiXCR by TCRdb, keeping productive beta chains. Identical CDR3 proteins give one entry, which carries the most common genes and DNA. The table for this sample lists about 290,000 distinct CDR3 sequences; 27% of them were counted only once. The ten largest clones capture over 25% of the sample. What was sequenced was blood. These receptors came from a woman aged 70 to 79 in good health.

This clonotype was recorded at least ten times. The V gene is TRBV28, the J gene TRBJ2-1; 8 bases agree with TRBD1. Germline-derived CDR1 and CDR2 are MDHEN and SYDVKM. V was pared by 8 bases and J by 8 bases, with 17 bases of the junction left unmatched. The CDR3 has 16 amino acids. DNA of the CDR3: TGTGCCAGCCACTCGAGATCGGGACAGGCCGTCGATGAGCAGTTCTTC. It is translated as CASHSRSGQAVDEQFF.

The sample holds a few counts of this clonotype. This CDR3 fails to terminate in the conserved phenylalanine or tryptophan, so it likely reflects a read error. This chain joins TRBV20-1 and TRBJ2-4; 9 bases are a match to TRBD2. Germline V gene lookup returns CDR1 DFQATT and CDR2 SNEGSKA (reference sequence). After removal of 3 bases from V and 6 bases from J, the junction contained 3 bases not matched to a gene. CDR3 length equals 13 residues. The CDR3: CSASLAGANIQYL. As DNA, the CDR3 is TGCAGTGCTAGTTTAGCGGGAGCAAACATTCAGTACCTC.

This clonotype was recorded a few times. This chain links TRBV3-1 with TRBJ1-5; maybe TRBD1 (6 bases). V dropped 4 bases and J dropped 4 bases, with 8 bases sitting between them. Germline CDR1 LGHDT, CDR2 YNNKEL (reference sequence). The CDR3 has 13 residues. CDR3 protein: CASSLGQNQPQHF. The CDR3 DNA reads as TGTGCCAGCAGCCTCGGACAGAATCAGCCCCAGCATTTT.

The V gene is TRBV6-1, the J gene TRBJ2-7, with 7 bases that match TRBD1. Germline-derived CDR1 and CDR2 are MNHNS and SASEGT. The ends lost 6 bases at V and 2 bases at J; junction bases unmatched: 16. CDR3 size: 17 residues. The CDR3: CASSRPTGRVGTYEQYF. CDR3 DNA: TGTGCCAGCAGCCGTCCGACAGGGCGGGTCGGAACCTACGAGCAGTACTTC.

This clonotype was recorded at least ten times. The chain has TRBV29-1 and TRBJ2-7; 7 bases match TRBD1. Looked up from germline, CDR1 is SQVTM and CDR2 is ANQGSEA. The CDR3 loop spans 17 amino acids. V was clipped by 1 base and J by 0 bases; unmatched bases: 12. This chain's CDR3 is CSVEARRPGTDSYEQYF. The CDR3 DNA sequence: TGCAGCGTTGAAGCCCGTCGCCCCGGGACAGACTCCTACGAGCAGTACTTC.

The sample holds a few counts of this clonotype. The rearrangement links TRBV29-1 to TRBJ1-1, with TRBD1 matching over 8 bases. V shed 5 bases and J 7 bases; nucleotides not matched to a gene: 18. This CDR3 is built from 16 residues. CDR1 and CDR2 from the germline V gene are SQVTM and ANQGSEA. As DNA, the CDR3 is TGCAGCGTTAGGGCTATGACAGGGGCCAAACATAGTGAAGCTTTCTTT. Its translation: CSVRAMTGAKHSEAFF.

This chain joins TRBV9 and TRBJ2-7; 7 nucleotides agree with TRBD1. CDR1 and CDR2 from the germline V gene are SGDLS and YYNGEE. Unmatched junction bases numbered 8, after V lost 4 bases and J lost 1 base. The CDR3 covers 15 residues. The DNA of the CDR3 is TGTGCCAGCAGCCGTGCTCCGGGACAGTCCTACGAGCAGTACTTC. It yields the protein CASSRAPGQSYEQYF.

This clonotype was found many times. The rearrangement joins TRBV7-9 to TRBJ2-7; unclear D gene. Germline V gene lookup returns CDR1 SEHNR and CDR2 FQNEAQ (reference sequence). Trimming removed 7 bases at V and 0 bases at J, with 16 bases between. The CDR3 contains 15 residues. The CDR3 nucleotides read TGTGCCAGCATCCCCAACCCCCGTCGCTCCTACGAGCAGTACTTC. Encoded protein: CASIPNPRRSYEQYF.

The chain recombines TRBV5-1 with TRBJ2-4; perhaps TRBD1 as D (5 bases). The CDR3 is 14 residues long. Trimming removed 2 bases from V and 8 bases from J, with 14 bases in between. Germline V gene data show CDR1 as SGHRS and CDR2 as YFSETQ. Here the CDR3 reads CASSFRMPTDIQYF. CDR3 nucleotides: TGCGCCAGCAGCTTTAGAATGCCGACAGACATTCAGTACTTC.

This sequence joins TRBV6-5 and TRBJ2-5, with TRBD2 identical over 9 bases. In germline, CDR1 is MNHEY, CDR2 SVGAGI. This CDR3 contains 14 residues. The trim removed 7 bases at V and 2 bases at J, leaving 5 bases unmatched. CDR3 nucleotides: TGTGCCAGCACCCGGAGCGGGGGGCAAGAGACCCAGTACTTC. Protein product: CASTRSGGQETQYF.

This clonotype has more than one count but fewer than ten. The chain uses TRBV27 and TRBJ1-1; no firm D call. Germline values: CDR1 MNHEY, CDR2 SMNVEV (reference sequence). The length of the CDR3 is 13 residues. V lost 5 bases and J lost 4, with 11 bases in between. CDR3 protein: CASSPAPSTEAFF. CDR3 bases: TGTGCCAGCAGTCCAGCTCCGAGCACTGAAGCTTTCTTT.

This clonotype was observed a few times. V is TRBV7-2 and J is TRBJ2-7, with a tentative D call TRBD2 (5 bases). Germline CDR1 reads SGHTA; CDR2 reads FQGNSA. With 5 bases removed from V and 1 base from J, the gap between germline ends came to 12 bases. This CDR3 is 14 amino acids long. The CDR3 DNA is TGTGCCAGCAGCAGGACTGCCGATTCCTACGAGCAGTACTTC. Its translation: CASSRTADSYEQYF. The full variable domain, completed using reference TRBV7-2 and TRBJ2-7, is GAGVSQSPSNKVTEKGKDVELRCDPISGHTALYWYRQSLGQGLEFLIYFQGNSAPDKSGLPSDRFSAERTGGSVSTLTIQRTQQEDSAVYLCASSRTADSYEQYFGPGTRLTVT.

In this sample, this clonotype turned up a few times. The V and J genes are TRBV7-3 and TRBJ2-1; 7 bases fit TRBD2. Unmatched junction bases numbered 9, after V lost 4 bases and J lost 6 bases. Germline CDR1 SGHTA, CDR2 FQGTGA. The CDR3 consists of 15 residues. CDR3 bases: TGTGCCAGCAGCTCCAAGGCTAGCGGATTCAATGAGCAGTTCTTC. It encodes CASSSKASGFNEQFF.

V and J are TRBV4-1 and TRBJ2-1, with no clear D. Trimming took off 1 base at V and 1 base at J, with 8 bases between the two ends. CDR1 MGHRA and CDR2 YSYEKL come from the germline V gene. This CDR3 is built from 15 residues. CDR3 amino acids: CASSQGLGSYNEQFF. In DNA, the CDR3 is TGCGCCAGCAGCCAAGGTTTGGGATCCTACAATGAGCAGTTCTTC.

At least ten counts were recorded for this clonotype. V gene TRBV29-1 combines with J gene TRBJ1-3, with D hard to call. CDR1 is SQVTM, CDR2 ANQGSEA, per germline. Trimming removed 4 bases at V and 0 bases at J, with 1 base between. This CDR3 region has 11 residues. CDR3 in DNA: TGCAGCGTTGCCTCTGGAAACACCATATATTTT. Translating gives CSVASGNTIYF.

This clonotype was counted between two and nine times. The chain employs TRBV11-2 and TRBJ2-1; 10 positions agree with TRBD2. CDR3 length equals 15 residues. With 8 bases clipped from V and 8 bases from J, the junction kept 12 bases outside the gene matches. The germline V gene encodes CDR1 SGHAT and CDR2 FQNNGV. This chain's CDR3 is CASVTSGVALYEQFF. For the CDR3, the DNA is TGTGCCAGCGTTACTAGCGGGGTCGCTCTGTATGAGCAGTTCTTC.

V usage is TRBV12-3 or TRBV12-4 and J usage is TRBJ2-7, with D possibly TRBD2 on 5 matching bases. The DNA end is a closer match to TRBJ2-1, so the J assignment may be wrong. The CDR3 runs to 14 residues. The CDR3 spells CASTLGSGSGEQFF. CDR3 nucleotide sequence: TGTGCCAGTACTTTGGGGAGTGGGTCAGGAGAGCAGTTCTTC.

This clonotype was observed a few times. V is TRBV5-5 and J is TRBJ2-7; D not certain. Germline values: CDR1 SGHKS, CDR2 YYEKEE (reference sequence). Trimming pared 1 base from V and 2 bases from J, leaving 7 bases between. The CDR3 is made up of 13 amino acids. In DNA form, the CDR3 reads TGTGCCAGCAGCTTGAACAGCCCCTACGAGCAGTACTTC. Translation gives CASSLNSPYEQYF.